The present entry profiles one T cell receptor beta chain with its context. As yet, its antigen is unknown. TCRdb used MiXCR to reprocess the 5' RACE reads, holding one entry per CDR3 protein. This sample has 65,000 to 85,000 distinct CDR3 sequences, with about a fifth found just once. The data are from a study of spatial heterogeneity in lung cancer. As for time point: sample taken at primary tumor resection. Unsorted tumor, nontumor lung tissue or cryopreserved PBMC supplied the whole RNA. There were 72 donors, all of them untreated patients with early-stage non-small cell lung cancer. This CDR3 contains 19 residues. The junction had 9 bases not matched to a gene; V was cut back by 0 bases and J by 3 bases. Germline CDR1 and CDR2: KGHDR and SFDVKD. The study, taken as a whole, reports: Follow-up blood showed ubiquitous expanded tumor TCRs less than blood at resection did.

The V call is TRBV24-1, the J call TRBJ2-3, with 12 bases aligning to TRBD1. The source is a male donor with early-stage non-small cell lung cancer. The material was PBMCs, obtained at surgery. CDR3 in amino acids: CATSDLVPRDRGRTDTQYF. CDR3 DNA: TGTGCCACCAGTGATTTGGTTCCCCGGGACAGGGGGCGGACAGATACGCAGTATTTT.